One sample yielded the 20 T cell receptor beta chains listed below, sequenced in a study of T cells in Graves' hyperthyroidism and ophthalmopathy. Regions amplified from RNA transcripts were the TCR beta CDR3 regions. The TCR CDR3 was amplified in a first-round RT-PCR using the HTBI primer set. TCRdb re-called the multiplex PCR reads with MiXCR, one entry per CDR3 protein. Of over 700,000 distinct CDR3 sequences in the sample, 35% were seen once. Sequencing was done on a sample of blood. The receptors stem from a woman in her forties with Graves' hyperthyroidism.

The table lists this clonotype with a few counts. The chain combines TRBV7-9 with TRBJ1-1, with D unresolved. Germline V CDR1 and CDR2: SEHNR, FQNEAQ (reference sequence). The CDR3 consists of 14 residues. The V gene lost 5 bases and the J gene lost 5 bases, with 15 bases spanning the gap. CDR3 DNA: TGTGCCAGCAGCAAACACGTCGGGGTTACTGAAGCTTTCTTT. This gives the protein CASSKHVGVTEAFF. Full variable domain (outside the CDR3, taken from reference TRBV7-9 and TRBJ1-1): DTGVSQNPRHKITKRGQNVTFRCDPISEHNRLYWYRQTLGQGPEFLTYFQNEAQLEKSRLLSDRFSAERPKGSFSTLEIQRTEQGDSAMYLCASSKHVGVTEAFFGQGTRLTVV.

This clonotype was found many times. This chain uses TRBV20-1 with TRBJ1-6, with unresolved D. The V end was cut by 3 bases, the J end by 13 bases, with 19 bases between. The CDR3 spans 14 residues. Germline CDR1 is DFQATT and CDR2 is SNEGSKA (reference sequence). CDR3 coding DNA: TGCAGTGCTAGGGGTGCCCGGGGTAATCGGCCCCTCCACTTT. Translation gives CSARGARGNRPLHF.

Comment on this clonotype: This could be a read error, since a much larger clone is one nucleotide away. The chain is built from TRBV20-1 and TRBJ2-7, with a tentative D call TRBD2 (5 bases). The germline V gene encodes CDR1 DFQATT and CDR2 SNEGSKA (reference sequence). The CDR3 is made up of 13 amino acids. V was trimmed by 3 bases and J by 9 bases, leaving 18 bases between them. The CDR3 spells CSASRTADLGQYF. In DNA form, the CDR3 reads TGCAGTGCTAGTAGGACGGCGGACTTAGGGCAGTACTTC.

J is TRBJ1-1 and V is TRBV19, with TRBD1 identical over 10 bases. Germline assignment: CDR1 LNHDA and CDR2 SQIVND (reference sequence). V shed 6 bases and J 8 bases; nucleotides not matched to a gene: 9. The CDR3 spans 14 residues. The CDR3: CASSAGQGPLEAFF. The CDR3 nucleotides read TGTGCCAGTAGCGCGGGACAGGGGCCGTTAGAAGCTTTCTTT. Full variable domain (outside the CDR3, taken from reference TRBV19 and TRBJ1-1): DGGITQSPKYLFRKEGQNVTLSCEQNLNHDAMYWYRQDPGQGLRLIYYSQIVNDFQKGDIAEGYSVSREKKESFPLTVTSAQKNPTAFYLCASSAGQGPLEAFFGQGTRLTVV.

The V gene is TRBV11-2, the J gene TRBJ1-4; D unresolved. Trimming pared 4 bases from V and 8 bases from J, leaving 14 bases between. Germline lookup yields CDR1 SGHAT and CDR2 FQNNGV. This CDR3 is 14 amino acids long. The CDR3 nucleotides read TGTGCCAGCAGCTCAAGAGGTCCTTCCGAAAAACTGTTTTTT. It is translated as CASSSRGPSEKLFF.

There are a few counts of this clonotype. V and J are TRBV2 and TRBJ1-1; tentative D call: TRBD1 (5 bases). Germline lookup yields CDR1 SNHLY and CDR2 FYNNEI. V lost 8 bases and J 0 bases, leaving 19 bases between the germline ends. The CDR3 covers 16 residues. The CDR3 reads CASPNSVAGLNTEAFF. Written as DNA, the CDR3 is TGTGCCAGCCCGAACAGTGTGGCAGGGCTGAACACTGAAGCTTTCTTT.

This clonotype was seen a single time. A much larger clonotype is one base distant, so this may be a read error. This is likely a read error, given that the CDR3 carries no conserved phenylalanine or tryptophan at its end. This rearrangement joins TRBV19 to TRBJ2-5, with 8 positions matching TRBD1. Germline V gene data show CDR1 as LNHDA and CDR2 as SQIVND (reference sequence). Trimming cost V 2 bases and J 5 bases; bases outside gene matches: 7. The CDR3 runs to 15 residues. The DNA for the CDR3 is TGTGCCAGTAGTATAAGGACAGGGTCGTACGAGACCCAGTACGTC. The encoded protein is CASSIRTGSYETQYV.

This clonotype appeared a few times. V usage is TRBV29-1 and J usage is TRBJ1-1; D is ambiguous. Between the trimmed V and J ends, which lost 3 bases and 5 bases, there was a span of 7 bases. This CDR3 is built from 11 residues. The germline V gene has CDR1 SQVTM and CDR2 ANQGSEA. The CDR3 loop is CSVEVFTEAFF. CDR3 in DNA: TGCAGCGTTGAGGTGTTTACTGAAGCTTTCTTT. The complete variable domain, with remaining parts taken from reference TRBV29-1 and TRBJ1-1, reads SAVISQKPSRDICQRGTSLTIQCQVDSQVTMMFWYRQQPGQSLTLIATANQGSEATYESGFVIDKFPISRPNLTFSTLTVSNMSPEDSSIYLCSVEVFTEAFFGQGTRLTVV.

This clonotype was seen many times. This chain uses TRBV7-4 with TRBJ1-2; TRBD1 is a possible D gene (6 bases). The ends were cut back, 4 bases at V and 4 bases at J, with 13 bases in the middle. This CDR3 is 14 amino acids long. The germline V gene has CDR1 SGHVT and CDR2 SQSDAQ. DNA for the CDR3: TGTGCCAGCAGCTCCTGGACAGCAATCTATGGCTACACCTTC. Translating gives CASSSWTAIYGYTF.

The rearrangement uses TRBV29-1 and TRBJ1-1; 8 bases agree with TRBD1. Germline V gene lookup returns CDR1 SQVTM and CDR2 ANQGSEA. This CDR3 has 13 amino acids. V shed 5 bases, J shed 5 bases, and the junction held 7 bases outside the gene matches. The CDR3 is CSVFDRGGTEAFF. The DNA for the CDR3 is TGCAGCGTTTTTGACAGGGGTGGAACTGAAGCTTTCTTT.

The chain links TRBV7-2 to TRBJ2-7; TRBD1 matches 8 bases. The CDR3 is 14 amino acids. Looked up from germline, CDR1 is SGHTA and CDR2 is FQGNSA. The J segment lost 5 bases and the V segment lost 5 bases, leaving 8 bases of the junction unmatched. Written as DNA, the CDR3 is TGTGCCAGCAGCATAATGGGGACAGGCGACGAGCAGTACTTC. Encoded protein: CASSIMGTGDEQYF.

This sequence joins TRBV6-5 and TRBJ2-5, with unresolved D. Germline lookup yields CDR1 MNHEY and CDR2 SVGAGI. This CDR3 has 16 amino acids. The germline V and J ends were trimmed by 0 bases and 5 bases, with 16 bases remaining between them. CDR3 sequence: CASSYSNPGDKETQYF. The CDR3 DNA sequence: TGTGCCAGCAGTTACTCAAATCCCGGCGACAAGGAGACCCAGTACTTC.

The genes are TRBV19 and TRBJ1-2; D might be TRBD1 (5 bases). CDR1 is LNHDA, CDR2 SQIVND, per germline (reference sequence). V lost 2 bases and J lost 1, with 14 bases in between. This CDR3 is 16 amino acids long. The CDR3 region is CASSILADTVNYGYTF. The CDR3 nucleotides read TGTGCCAGTAGTATATTAGCGGACACGGTTAACTATGGCTACACCTTC.

At least ten counts were recorded for this clonotype. The chain employs TRBV7-2 and TRBJ2-7; D perhaps matches TRBD1 (6 bases). The V end was cut by 5 bases, the J end by 2 bases, with 10 bases between. Germline lookup yields CDR1 SGHTA and CDR2 FQGNSA. The CDR3 has 13 amino acids. The CDR3: CASSPGDTYEQYF. In DNA form, the CDR3 reads TGTGCCAGCAGCCCCGGGGACACCTACGAGCAGTACTTC. The variable domain in full, completed from reference TRBV7-2 and TRBJ2-7, reads GAGVSQSPSNKVTEKGKDVELRCDPISGHTALYWYRQSLGQGLEFLIYFQGNSAPDKSGLPSDRFSAERTGGSVSTLTIQRTQQEDSAVYLCASSPGDTYEQYFGPGTRLTVT.

This clonotype was counted many times. The rearrangement links TRBV5-4 to TRBJ1-2; TRBD1 is a possible D gene (5 bases). This CDR3 has 16 amino acids. CDR1 and CDR2 from the germline V gene are SGHNT and YYREEE (reference sequence). V lost 4 bases to trimming and J lost 3 bases, with 19 bases between them. DNA of the CDR3: TGTGCCAGCAGCAAGGGAGCAGGGACCACACACTATGGCTACACCTTC. Protein: CASSKGAGTTHYGYTF.

This clonotype was recorded many times. The chain links TRBV10-3 to TRBJ1-4, with TRBD1 matching over 8 bases. Germline V lookup: CDR1 ENHRY, CDR2 SYGVKD. There are 14 residues in the CDR3. J gave up 8 bases and V 0 bases, and 2 bases lay outside the gene matches. In DNA, the CDR3 is TGTGCCATCAGTGAGTCGACAGGGGTCGAAAAACTGTTTTTT. This gives the protein CAISESTGVEKLFF.

The sample holds many counts of this clonotype. The chain is built from TRBV7-2 and TRBJ1-3; D remains ambiguous. V lost 1 base and J lost 0, with 10 bases in between. Germline V gives CDR1 SGHTA, CDR2 FQGNSA. This CDR3 spans 16 amino acids. The CDR3 DNA reads as TGTGCCAGCAGCTTAGGGGCCAGCCGCTCTGGAAACACCATATATTTT. Translation: CASSLGASRSGNTIYF. Variable domain in full (rest from reference TRBV7-2 and TRBJ1-3): GAGVSQSPSNKVTEKGKDVELRCDPISGHTALYWYRQSLGQGLEFLIYFQGNSAPDKSGLPSDRFSAERTGGSVSTLTIQRTQQEDSAVYLCASSLGASRSGNTIYFGEGSWLTVV.

The chain uses TRBV10-3 and TRBJ2-7; 11 nucleotides match TRBD2. This CDR3 comprises 18 residues. V was pared by 3 bases and J by 2 bases, with 12 bases of the junction left unmatched. From germline, CDR1 is ENHRY and CDR2 SYGVKD. The CDR3 bases are TGTGCCATCAGTGAACGGACTAGCGGGCTGAGAGCGACCTACGAGCAGTACTTC. Its translation: CAISERTSGLRATYEQYF.

Only a few counts were recorded for this clonotype. In DNA form, the CDR3 reads TGTGCCAGCAGTTGGAGTTCAGGGGCAGGTGAAAAACTGTTTTTT. Translation: CASSWSSGAGEKLFF. The chain uses TRBV6-5 and TRBJ1-4; a weak D match, TRBD1 (6 bases). V lost 4 bases, J lost 7 bases, and 16 bases lay in between. The CDR3 is 15 amino acids. Germline lookup yields CDR1 MNHEY and CDR2 SVGAGI.

This chain connects TRBV24-1 to TRBJ1-2; 10 nucleotides match TRBD1. Germline V CDR1 and CDR2: KGHDR, SFDVKD. V lost 2 bases, J lost 0 bases, and 2 bases stayed unmatched. This CDR3 comprises 16 residues. The CDR3 loop is CATSDSGTGANYGYTF. In DNA form, the CDR3 reads TGTGCCACCAGTGATTCCGGGACAGGGGCTAACTATGGCTACACCTTC.